The entry below describes one T cell receptor (beta chain). Antigen: not known. Random hexamers served to reverse transcribe roughly 0.5 to 1 ug RNA. Amplification of TCR beta CDR3 by immunoSEQ multiplex PCR spanned 54 Vbeta and 13 Jbeta. TCRdb fed the immunoSEQ multiplex PCR reads into MiXCR, producing one record per CDR3 protein. The profile shows 25,000 to 30,000 distinct CDR3 sequences, 94% of them singletons. The CDR3 consists of 12 residues. The V end was cut by 10 bases, the J end by 1 base, with 10 bases between. Germline CDR1 is MGHDK and CDR2 is SYGVNS. The study sequenced TCR beta in blood CD8+ and CD4+ T cells. While CD8+ and CD4+ T cells were isolated negatively, TEMRA cells were enriched by FACS. The data belong to a study of CD8 T cells in Susac syndrome. Overall study results and limits: The number of individuals included in the study's TCR sequencing and HLA analysis was acknowledged as relatively small.

The sequence was obtained from a human donor in good health. The sample was CD8+ T cells from PBMCs. The rearrangement uses TRBV25-1 and TRBJ1-2; D gene unclear. CDR3 loop: CATSHLNYGYTF. The CDR3 region has the DNA TGTGCCACCTCACACCTTAACTATGGCTACACCTTC.